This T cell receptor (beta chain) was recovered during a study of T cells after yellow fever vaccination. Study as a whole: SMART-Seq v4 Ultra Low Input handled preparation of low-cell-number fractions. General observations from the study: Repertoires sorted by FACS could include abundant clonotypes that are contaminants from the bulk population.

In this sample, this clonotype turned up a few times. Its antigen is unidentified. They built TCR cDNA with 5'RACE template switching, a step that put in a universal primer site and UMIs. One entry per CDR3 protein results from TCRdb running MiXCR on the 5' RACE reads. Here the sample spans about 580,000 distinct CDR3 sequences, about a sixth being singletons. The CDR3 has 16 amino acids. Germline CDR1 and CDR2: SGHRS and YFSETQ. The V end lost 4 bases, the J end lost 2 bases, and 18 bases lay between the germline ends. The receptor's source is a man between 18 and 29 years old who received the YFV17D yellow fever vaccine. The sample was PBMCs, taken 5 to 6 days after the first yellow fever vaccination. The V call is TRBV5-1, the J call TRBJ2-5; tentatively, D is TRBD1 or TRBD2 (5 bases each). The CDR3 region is CASSPGTAGFQETQYF. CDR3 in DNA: TGCGCCAGCAGCCCGGGGACCGCCGGGTTTCAAGAGACCCAGTACTTC.